The present T cell receptor beta chain was sequenced within a study of T cell responses to AZD1222 COVID-19 vaccine. TCRdb keeps only in-frame clones here, not all; method: immunoSEQ multiplex PCR. The table includes 85,000 to 100,000 clones, around nine tenths detected once. The CDR3 is 14 residues long. CDR1 is MRHNA and CDR2 is SNTAGT in the germline V gene. J was trimmed by 5 bases and V by 3 bases; bases with no gene match: 5. The chain links TRBV6-4 to TRBJ2-3, with 7 bases lining up with TRBD1. Source: peripheral blood, taken on day 0 of AZD1222 vaccination. This receptor was obtained from an adult in good health. The CDR3 coding sequence is TGTGCCAGCAGTGAGGCAGGGGGAGAAGATACGCAGTATTTT. Translated, it gives CASSEAGGEDTQYF.